The 16 T cell receptor beta chains below come from one sample, sequenced in a study of T cell repertoires in cytomegalovirus infection. Their specific antigens are unknown. TCRdb used MiXCR to reprocess the reads, holding one entry per CDR3 protein. The sample shows about 920,000 distinct CDR3 sequences, roughly 30% of them seen only once. The sample was cultured CD8+ T cells from PBMCs, taken from culture after CMV antigen stimulation. These receptors all come from a human donor in good health (CMV status not recorded). Some clones in this sample may be carry-over from other donors' samples.

The J gene is TRBJ2-1, the V gene TRBV11-2, with unresolved D. This CDR3 is built from 16 residues. Trimming cost V 3 bases and J 2 bases, with 14 bases left between them. The germline V gene encodes CDR1 SGHAT and CDR2 FQNNGV. This chain's CDR3 is CASSFRWPATYNEQFF. In DNA, the CDR3 is TGTGCCAGCAGCTTTAGGTGGCCGGCTACCTACAATGAGCAGTTCTTC.

The V and J genes are TRBV5-4 and TRBJ2-7; D is unresolved. Trimming took off 0 bases at V and 0 bases at J, with 4 bases between the two ends. Looked up from germline, CDR1 is SGHNT and CDR2 is YYREEE (reference sequence). This CDR3 region has 13 residues. CDR3 sequence reads: CASSLDYSYEQYF. The CDR3 DNA follows: TGTGCCAGCAGCTTGGACTACTCCTACGAGCAGTACTTC.

The CDR3 loop is CASSLVPGHYGYTF. The CDR3 DNA is TGTGCCAGCAGTTTAGTTCCAGGGCATTATGGCTACACCTTC. V and J are TRBV27 and TRBJ1-2, with TRBD1 as a possible D gene (5 bases). Germline loops: CDR1 MNHEY, CDR2 SMNVEV (reference sequence). V gave up 2 bases and J gave up 5 bases, with 12 bases separating them. The CDR3 consists of 14 residues.

This clonotype was recorded a few times. CDR3 in DNA: TGTGCCAGCAGCCTCTCAACGAAGACTGAAGCTTTCTTT. This encodes CASSLSTKTEAFF. The chain uses TRBV27 and TRBJ1-1; D uncertain. Trimming removed 6 bases from V and 5 bases from J, with 13 bases in between. The CDR3 is 13 amino acids. Germline V CDR1 and CDR2: MNHEY, SMNVEV (reference sequence).

This clonotype occurred many times. The chain links TRBV7-6 to TRBJ2-2; perhaps TRBD2 as D (5 bases). Looked up from germline, CDR1 is SGHVS and CDR2 is FNYEAQ. CDR3 size: 13 residues. Deletions cut 10 bases from V and 7 bases from J, with 16 bases between. CDR3 nucleotide sequence: TGTGCCACCTCGGAGGTCCCGGACGGGGAGCTGTTTTTT. It codes for CATSEVPDGELFF. Complete variable domain (other parts from reference TRBV7-6 and TRBJ2-2): GAGVSQSPRYKVTKRGQDVALRCDPISGHVSLYWYRQALGQGPEFLTYFNYEAQQDKSGLPNDRFSAERPEGSISTLTIQRTEQRDSAMYRCATSEVPDGELFFGEGSRLTVL.

This clonotype was seen many times. The gene calls are TRBV11-2 and TRBJ2-7; D might be TRBD1 (6 bases). CDR1 is SGHAT, CDR2 FQNNGV, per germline. Trimming left V 5 bases short and J 4 bases short, with 27 bases between. This CDR3 region has 18 residues. CDR3 in amino acids: CASSLSWGRTPLLYEQYV. Here the CDR3 DNA reads TGTGCCAGCAGCCTCTCGTGGGGGCGCACCCCTCTCCTATACGAGCAGTACGTC.

This sequence joins TRBV6-1 and TRBJ2-2; D might be TRBD1 (6 bases). The germline V gene encodes CDR1 MNHNS and CDR2 SASEGT. The CDR3 is made up of 17 amino acids. V shed 5 bases and J shed 6 bases, with 22 bases lying between them. CDR3 DNA: TGTGCCAGCAGTTACGGGGCTGGGGGCACCCACCCCGGGGAGCTGTTTTTT. Translation: CASSYGAGGTHPGELFF.

The V call is TRBV6-5, the J call TRBJ2-5; a weak D match, TRBD2 (5 bases). V dropped 4 bases and J dropped 5 bases, with 11 bases sitting between them. The V gene's germline CDR1 is MNHEY and CDR2 SVGAGI. There are 13 residues in the CDR3. The CDR3 bases are TGTGCCAGCAGTTTCCCCAGAGGGGAGACCCAGTACTTC. This codes for CASSFPRGETQYF.

The rearrangement uses TRBV6-1 and TRBJ1-2; D unresolved. The V end was cut by 8 bases, the J end by 2 bases, with 12 bases between. The CDR3 extends over 13 amino acids. The germline V gene has CDR1 MNHNS and CDR2 SASEGT. The CDR3 DNA sequence: TGTGCCAGCCTGGACCTCGGGAACTATGGCTACACCTTC. Residues: CASLDLGNYGYTF.

This clonotype was counted a few times. The chain employs TRBV7-6 and TRBJ2-7; 11 positions match TRBD1. V lost 6 bases and J lost 11; bases outside the gene matches: 12. The germline gives CDR1 SGHVS, CDR2 FNYEAQ. The CDR3 sequence is 14 residues long. CDR3 in DNA: TGTGCCAGCAGGGGGACAGGGGGAATGGCGCCCGAGTACTTC. Translation: CASRGTGGMAPEYF.

This clonotype was observed many times. The CDR3 here is CASSPGVYNEQFF. The CDR3 nucleotides read TGTGCCAGCAGTCCCGGGGTCTACAATGAGCAGTTCTTC. The chain recombines TRBV12-3 or TRBV12-4 with TRBJ2-1, with a tentative D call TRBD2 (5 bases). Trimming removed 5 bases from V and 3 bases from J, with 8 bases in between. The CDR3 covers 13 residues.

V is TRBV19 and J is TRBJ2-3; 7 bases fit TRBD1. This CDR3 contains 13 residues. V trimming: 10 bases; J trimming: 4 bases; junction bases outside the gene matches: 8. Germline V CDR1 and CDR2: LNHDA, SQIVND (reference sequence). The CDR3 DNA reads as TGTGCCACTTCGGACAGGAGACCAGATACGCAGTATTTT. As protein: CATSDRRPDTQYF.

This clonotype was recorded a few times. V and J are TRBV7-6 and TRBJ1-5; 9 positions match TRBD1. The CDR3 covers 15 residues. Germline V lookup: CDR1 SGHVS, CDR2 FNYEAQ. J was trimmed by 7 bases and V by 3 bases; bases with no gene match: 7. The CDR3 protein is CASSFGQGPLQPQHF. Here the CDR3 DNA reads TGTGCCAGCAGCTTCGGACAGGGGCCCTTACAGCCCCAGCATTTT.

The chain links TRBV7-9 to TRBJ2-1, with D perhaps matching TRBD1 (5 bases). The V gene lost 5 bases and the J gene lost 8 bases, with 16 bases spanning the gap. This CDR3 has 14 amino acids. The V gene's germline CDR1 is SEHNR and CDR2 FQNEAQ (reference sequence). The DNA of the CDR3 is TGTGCCAGCAGCCCTACGATGGGGCGGCATGAGCAGTTCTTC. This translates into CASSPTMGRHEQFF.

This chain joins TRBV27 and TRBJ2-7; D might be TRBD2 (6 bases). V lost 3 bases to trimming and J lost 6 bases, with 12 bases between them. There are 13 residues in the CDR3. From germline, CDR1 is MNHEY and CDR2 SMNVEV (reference sequence). The CDR3 spells CASSFGSSFEQYF. The CDR3 DNA sequence: TGTGCCAGCAGTTTCGGGAGCAGTTTCGAGCAGTACTTC.

Ten or more counts support this clonotype. V is TRBV6-6 and J is TRBJ1-2; D may be TRBD1 (5 bases). The CDR3 sequence is 13 residues long. Germline CDR1 is MNHNY and CDR2 is SVGAGI (reference sequence). Between the trimmed V and J ends, which lost 6 bases and 2 bases, there was a span of 10 bases. DNA for the CDR3: TGTGCCAGCAGGACGGACACAAACTATGGCTACACCTTC. This translates into CASRTDTNYGYTF.